Below, 21 T cell receptor beta chains from the same sample are listed, as sequenced in a study of OX40 agonist ivuxolimab in advanced cancers. Libraries were prepared by immunoSEQ multiplex PCR; TCRdb keeps only in-frame clonotypes and omits some of them. The data contain 50,000 to 65,000 clones, around 88% of them singletons. The sequences come from CD4+ or CD8+ T cells sorted from blood, collected in a trial of the OX40 agonist ivuxolimab. These receptors originate from an adult with an advanced solid tumor such as melanoma, head and neck, liver or kidney cancer.

The genes are TRBV5-1 and TRBJ1-2, with D unresolved. Germline CDR1 is SGHRS and CDR2 is YFSETQ. Trimming shortened V by 0 bases and J by 4 bases, and 10 bases separated the two germline ends. The CDR3 runs 14 residues. The CDR3 DNA reads TGCGCCAGCAGCTTGGATGTACAGCGCTATGGCTACACCTTC. Its protein is CASSLDVQRYGYTF.

The chain uses TRBV5-1 and TRBJ2-2; no clear D gene. This CDR3 has 13 amino acids. Germline V CDR1 and CDR2: SGHRS, YFSETQ. The V and J ends lost 4 bases and 5 bases respectively, with 9 bases between them. The CDR3 protein is CASSLSLTGELFF. The CDR3 coding sequence is TGCGCCAGCAGCCTCTCACTTACCGGGGAGCTGTTTTTT.

The chain links TRBV19 to TRBJ1-4; 7 nucleotides align to TRBD1. Germline V gene data show CDR1 as LNHDA and CDR2 as SQIVND (reference sequence). The J segment lost 0 bases and the V segment lost 7 bases, leaving 11 bases of the junction unmatched. There are 17 residues in the CDR3. CDR3 sequence (DNA): TGTGCCAGTAATAAAAAACCAACAGGGGCAACTAATGAAAAACTGTTTTTT. Translating gives CASNKKPTGATNEKLFF.

The chain employs TRBV28 and TRBJ1-5; possibly TRBD1 for D (5 bases). V lost 6 bases and J lost 4, with 25 bases in between. Germline-derived CDR1 and CDR2 are MDHEN and SYDVKM. The CDR3 length is 18 residues. CDR3 nucleotide sequence: TGTGCCAGCAGCCTGGCCCCCGGGACGGGGCTATTAAATCAGCCCCAGCATTTT. The encoded protein is CASSLAPGTGLLNQPQHF.

CDR3 residues: CASSVDQGFTEAFF. The CDR3 DNA sequence: TGTGCCAGCAGCGTCGATCAGGGTTTCACTGAAGCTTTCTTT. The chain links TRBV9 to TRBJ1-1, with TRBD1 as a possible D gene (5 bases). Germline loops: CDR1 SGDLS, CDR2 YYNGEE. This CDR3 is built from 14 residues. V lost 2 bases to trimming and J lost 4 bases, with 12 bases between them.

The V call is TRBV5-1, the J call TRBJ1-4; 9 positions agree with TRBD1. Per the germline V gene, CDR1 is SGHRS and CDR2 is YFSETQ. The CDR3 has 14 amino acids. Germline trimming cut 7 bases from V and 7 bases from J; bases unmatched to any gene: 8. Written as DNA, the CDR3 is TGCGCCAGCGCTCAGACAGGGGGTGGTGAAAAACTGTTTTTT. Its translation: CASAQTGGGEKLFF. Supplemented by reference TRBV5-1 and TRBJ1-4, the full variable domain reads KAGVTQTPRYLIKTRGQQVTLSCSPISGHRSVSWYQQTPGQGLQFLFEYFSETQRNKGNFPGRFSGRQFSNSRSEMNVSTLELGDSALYLCASAQTGGGEKLFFGSGTQLSVL.

Concerning this clone itself: Other DNA sequences within the sample encode an identical CDR3. The chain uses TRBV29-1 and TRBJ1-2; D may be TRBD1 (6 bases). Germline assignment: CDR1 SQVTM and CDR2 ANQGSEA. This CDR3 has 14 amino acids. The V end lost 5 bases, the J end lost 5 bases, and 18 bases lay between the germline ends. CDR3 sequence reads: CSVPQGTDNYGYTF. CDR3 in DNA: TGCAGCGTTCCCCAGGGGACGGATAATTATGGCTACACCTTC.

This rearrangement joins TRBV5-1 to TRBJ1-2, with 7 bases fitting TRBD1. CDR3 length equals 14 residues. V lost 3 bases to trimming and J lost 3 bases; unmatched junction nucleotides: 5. Looked up from germline, CDR1 is SGHRS and CDR2 is YFSETQ. In nucleotides, the CDR3 is TGCGCCAGCAGCTCCTCAGGGGGGTACTATGGCTACACCTTC. Translation gives CASSSSGGYYGYTF.

The chain links TRBV7-9 to TRBJ2-2, with 9 bases identical to TRBD1. V lost 6 bases to trimming and J lost 6 bases; unmatched junction nucleotides: 2. Germline lookup yields CDR1 SEHNR and CDR2 FQNEAQ (reference sequence). This CDR3 contains 13 residues. The CDR3 reads CASRGTGPGELFF. The CDR3 DNA sequence: TGTGCCAGCAGGGGGACAGGGCCCGGGGAGCTGTTTTTT.

This sequence joins TRBV4-1 and TRBJ2-7; D gene ambiguous. V was pared by 4 bases and J by 4 bases, with 11 bases between. CDR3 length: 13 amino acids. Germline CDR1 reads MGHRA; CDR2 reads YSYEKL. The CDR3 sequence is CASSLAVAYEQYF. The CDR3 DNA reads as TGCGCCAGCAGCCTCGCTGTGGCATACGAGCAGTACTTC.

The chain uses TRBV6-1 and TRBJ1-4; no definite D call. The CDR3 sequence is 12 residues long. V lost 4 bases, J lost 8 bases, and 8 bases lay in between. Germline CDR1 MNHNS, CDR2 SASEGT. DNA for the CDR3: TGTGCCAGCAGTGCGCTGGGGGAAAAACTGTTTTTT. It yields the protein CASSALGEKLFF.

This clone was seen more than once but under ten times. J is TRBJ1-5 and V is TRBV6-1; D unresolved. The ends were cut back, 0 bases at V and 4 bases at J, with 4 bases in the middle. CDR3 length: 13 residues. Germline V gene lookup returns CDR1 MNHNS and CDR2 SASEGT. The CDR3 DNA reads TGTGCCAGCAGTGAAGCGGAGAATCAGCCCCAGCATTTT. Translation gives CASSEAENQPQHF.

This clone was seen only a few times. The chain employs TRBV6-1 and TRBJ2-1, with D possibly being TRBD2 (5 bases). The CDR3 is 14 residues long. The V end was cut by 6 bases, the J end by 0 bases, with 9 bases between. Germline CDR1 is MNHNS and CDR2 is SASEGT. In DNA form, the CDR3 reads TGTGCCAGCAGGGAGGATAGCTCCTACAATGAGCAGTTCTTC. Protein: CASREDSSYNEQFF.

This chain links TRBV19 with TRBJ1-4; the match to TRBD1 covers 8 bases. V trimming: 6 bases; J trimming: 1 base; junction bases outside the gene matches: 7. CDR3 length equals 16 residues. The germline CDR1 and CDR2 sequences are LNHDA and SQIVND (reference sequence). The CDR3 nucleotides are TGTGCCAGTAGCCCCTTAGACAGGGGAACTAATGAAAAACTGTTTTTT. Translating gives CASSPLDRGTNEKLFF.

The rearrangement joins TRBV10-3 to TRBJ2-3; D may be TRBD1 or TRBD2 (5 bases each). Trimming cost V 7 bases and J 0 bases, with 8 bases left between them. Germline loops: CDR1 ENHRY, CDR2 SYGVKD. The CDR3 extends over 13 amino acids. The CDR3, as DNA: TGTGCCATCATGGGGGTTAGCACAGATACGCAGTATTTT. It codes for CAIMGVSTDTQYF.

The chain carries TRBV2 and TRBJ2-4, with 8 bases lining up with TRBD2. Germline assignment: CDR1 SNHLY and CDR2 FYNNEI. Trimming at V came to 6 bases and at J to 8 bases, leaving 9 bases not matched to a gene. The CDR3 loop spans 14 amino acids. The chain's CDR3 is CASRGTRGGDIQYF. The CDR3 coding sequence is TGTGCCAGCAGAGGCACCCGGGGGGGGGACATTCAGTACTTC.

The chain joins TRBV5-1 to TRBJ1-4; TRBD1 agrees at 10 bases. Germline V gene data show CDR1 as SGHRS and CDR2 as YFSETQ. The CDR3 consists of 13 residues. Losses at the gene ends were 4 bases for V and 8 bases for J; bases not matched to a gene: 2. The CDR3 sequence: CASSTDRGEKLFF. The DNA for the CDR3 is TGCGCCAGCAGCACGGACAGGGGGGAAAAACTGTTTTTT.

This sequence joins TRBV19 and TRBJ1-4; D unclear. The germline gives CDR1 LNHDA, CDR2 SQIVND (reference sequence). V was shortened by 5 bases and J by 8 bases, with 21 bases between the two germline ends. The CDR3 has 16 amino acids. The CDR3 DNA is TGTGCCAGTAGTTTCTACTCCGGGGTAAAAGGAGAAAAACTGTTTTTT. The encoded protein is CASSFYSGVKGEKLFF.

In its sample, this clone was seen a few times. The chain recombines TRBV5-4 with TRBJ2-2; D is unclear. The CDR3 is made up of 14 amino acids. Per the germline V gene, CDR1 is SGHNT and CDR2 is YYREEE (reference sequence). V shed 1 base and J shed 4 bases, with 8 bases lying between them. In nucleotides, the CDR3 is TGTGCCAGCAGCTTGCTCGGGTTCACCGGGGAGCTGTTTTTT. It encodes CASSLLGFTGELFF. Drawing the rest from reference TRBV5-4 and TRBJ2-2, the complete variable domain is ETGVTQSPTHLIKTRGQQVTLRCSSQSGHNTVSWYQQALGQGPQFIFQYYREEENGRGNFPPRFSGLQFPNYSSELNVNALELDDSALYLCASSLLGFTGELFFGEGSRLTVL.

This CDR3 is CASSSRTGEETQYF. The CDR3 DNA follows: TGTGCCAGCAGCTCGCGGACAGGGGAAGAGACCCAGTACTTC. This chain joins TRBV5-4 and TRBJ2-5; TRBD1 matches 9 bases. The CDR3 is 14 amino acids. J gave up 3 bases and V 3 bases, and 3 bases lay outside the gene matches. CDR1 SGHNT and CDR2 YYREEE come from the germline V gene (reference sequence).

The chain links TRBV28 to TRBJ2-7; the match to TRBD1 covers 9 bases. Looked up from germline, CDR1 is MDHEN and CDR2 is SYDVKM. V trimming: 3 bases; J trimming: 3 bases; junction bases outside the gene matches: 9. This CDR3 comprises 16 residues. DNA of the CDR3: TGTGCCAGCAGTTTCAAACAGGGGGCTAATAACTACGAGCAGTACTTC. Protein sequence: CASSFKQGANNYEQYF.